The 23 T cell receptor beta chains presented below share a single source sample, sequenced in a study of blood T cell repertoires in COVID-19. Clones were read by immunoSEQ multiplex PCR, and TCRdb kept only the in-frame ones, dropping some. The sample shows roughly 200,000 clones, 76% of them seen only once. Sequencing input: peripheral blood. The receptor source for this set is a woman between 45 and 60 years old with active or convalescent COVID-19.

J is TRBJ1-6 and V is TRBV6-5; D perhaps matches TRBD1 (5 bases). The germline gives CDR1 MNHEY, CDR2 SVGAGI. The CDR3 loop spans 13 amino acids. The V end lost 5 bases, the J end lost 7 bases, and 9 bases lay between the germline ends. CDR3 DNA: TGTGCCAGCAGTCGGGGGAAGAATTCACCCCTCCACTTT. Amino acid sequence: CASSRGKNSPLHF.

This clone appeared once. The V call is TRBV7-9, the J call TRBJ1-1; D unclear. Per the germline V gene, CDR1 is SEHNR and CDR2 is FQNEAQ (reference sequence). The CDR3 length is 11 residues. V lost 5 bases to trimming and J lost 7 bases, with 8 bases between them. CDR3 region: CASSVQSEAFF. CDR3 DNA sequence: TGTGCCAGCAGCGTACAAAGTGAAGCTTTCTTT.

The genes are TRBV5-8 and TRBJ1-2; D is ambiguous. From germline, CDR1 is SGHTS and CDR2 YDEGEE. This CDR3 comprises 13 residues. The germline V and J ends were trimmed by 2 bases and 4 bases, with 9 bases remaining between them. For the CDR3, the DNA is TGTGCCAGCAGCTTATTCGGGTTCTATGGCTACACCTTC. Protein product: CASSLFGFYGYTF.

The rearrangement uses TRBV10-3 and TRBJ2-7, with 7 bases lining up with TRBD2. Trimming took 0 bases from V and 3 from J; bases not matched to a gene: 2. The germline gives CDR1 ENHRY, CDR2 SYGVKD. This CDR3 is 14 amino acids long. The chain's CDR3 is CAISESRTSYEQYF. The CDR3 bases are TGTGCCATCAGTGAGTCGAGGACTAGCTACGAGCAGTACTTC.

The chain recombines TRBV28 with TRBJ2-5, with TRBD1 matching 8 bases. V shed 6 bases, J shed 0 bases, and the junction held 6 bases outside the gene matches. This CDR3 has 15 residues. Per the germline V gene, CDR1 is MDHEN and CDR2 is SYDVKM. The CDR3 DNA follows: TGTGCCAGCAGCCTTAGGACAGGGAACCAAGAGACCCAGTACTTC. Protein product: CASSLRTGNQETQYF.

This clone was recorded once. The chain links TRBV28 to TRBJ2-3, with a weak D call TRBD2 (5 bases). The CDR3 contains 16 residues. Looked up from germline, CDR1 is MDHEN and CDR2 is SYDVKM. V lost 8 bases and J 0 bases, leaving 18 bases between the germline ends. CDR3 coding DNA: TGTGCCAGCTCCAAATCTAGCAGAACGAGCACAGATACGCAGTATTTT. Protein: CASSKSSRTSTDTQYF. Filled out from reference TRBV28 and TRBJ2-3, the complete variable domain reads DVKVTQSSRYLVKRTGEKVFLECVQDMDHENMFWYRQDPGLGLRLIYFSYDVKMKEKGDIPEGYSVSREKKERFSLILESASTNQTSMYLCASSKSSRTSTDTQYFGPGTRLTVL.

V gene TRBV7-2 combines with J gene TRBJ2-7, with 7 nucleotides matching TRBD1. J lost 7 bases, V lost 2 bases, and 5 bases had no gene match. The germline V gene has CDR1 SGHTA and CDR2 FQGNSA. The CDR3 is made up of 13 amino acids. The CDR3 here is CASSLTGVGEQYF. CDR3 nucleotide sequence: TGTGCCAGCAGCTTAACAGGGGTAGGGGAGCAGTACTTC.

The chain links TRBV5-4 to TRBJ2-3, with TRBD2 identical over 9 bases. CDR1 and CDR2 from the germline V gene are SGHNT and YYREEE (reference sequence). The J segment lost 5 bases and the V segment lost 2 bases, leaving 15 bases of the junction unmatched. The CDR3 contains 18 residues. CDR3 loop: CASSLSLWRGGDEDTQYF. CDR3 in DNA: TGTGCCAGCAGCTTATCTTTATGGCGGGGGGGCGACGAAGATACGCAGTATTTT.

This rearrangement joins TRBV4-1 to TRBJ2-5, with 9 nucleotides matching TRBD2. Trimming removed 1 base from V and 5 bases from J; junction bases left unmatched: 5. Per the germline V gene, CDR1 is MGHRA and CDR2 is YSYEKL. The CDR3 is 15 residues long. The DNA for the CDR3 is TGCGCCAGCAGCCAAGTTGGGACTAGCCGCGAGACCCAGTACTTC. This translates into CASSQVGTSRETQYF.

V is TRBV28 and J is TRBJ1-4, with D possibly TRBD1 on 5 matching bases. Trimming left V 2 bases short and J 4 bases short, with 8 bases between. The CDR3 spans 14 residues. Germline CDR1 reads MDHEN; CDR2 reads SYDVKM. The CDR3: CASSLAGDNEKLFF. CDR3 DNA: TGTGCCAGCAGTTTAGCGGGGGATAATGAAAAACTGTTTTTT.

This clone was seen only once. The rearrangement uses TRBV29-1 and TRBJ2-2; 7 nucleotides line up with TRBD1. Germline V gene lookup returns CDR1 SQVTM and CDR2 ANQGSEA. The CDR3 is 14 residues long. V lost 2 bases to trimming and J lost 4 bases; unmatched junction nucleotides: 4. CDR3 in DNA: TGCAGCGTTGAAAGGGGGCTGGGCACCGGGGAGCTGTTTTTT. Protein product: CSVERGLGTGELFF.

This sequence joins TRBV7-2 and TRBJ2-2, with D possibly TRBD1 on 6 matching bases. This CDR3 has 18 residues. CDR1 and CDR2 from the germline V gene are SGHTA and FQGNSA. The V gene lost 5 bases and the J gene lost 5 bases, with 24 bases spanning the gap. CDR3 in amino acids: CASSPAGAGGPNTGELFF. CDR3 nucleotide sequence: TGTGCCAGCAGCCCGGCCGGGGCTGGGGGCCCCAATACCGGGGAGCTGTTTTTT.

The CDR3 is CASSLGVGAGAFF. CDR3 nucleotide sequence: TGCGCCAGCAGCTTGGGTGTGGGGGCTGGGGCTTTCTTT. V usage is TRBV5-1 and J usage is TRBJ1-1; a possible D gene is TRBD1 (6 bases). The V gene's germline CDR1 is SGHRS and CDR2 YFSETQ. The CDR3 is 13 amino acids. Trimming stripped 0 bases from V and 11 bases from J, with 14 bases between.

The J gene is TRBJ2-1, the V gene TRBV24-1, with TRBD1 matching 9 bases. The CDR3 covers 15 residues. V lost 5 bases, J lost 10 bases, and 11 bases stayed unmatched. Per the germline V gene, CDR1 is KGHDR and CDR2 is SFDVKD. CDR3 in amino acids: CATSAPGTGNGEQFF. Here the CDR3 DNA reads TGTGCCACCAGTGCCCCCGGGACAGGGAATGGAGAGCAGTTCTTC.

CDR3 DNA sequence: TGCGCCAGCAGGGTAGGGCGGGGCAGGGCGAACACTGAAGCTTTCTTT. It yields the protein CASRVGRGRANTEAFF. This sequence joins TRBV5-1 and TRBJ1-1; perhaps TRBD1 as D (5 bases). Trimming shortened V by 5 bases and J by 1 base, and 18 bases separated the two germline ends. The CDR3 loop spans 16 amino acids. Germline V gene sequence: CDR1 SGHRS, CDR2 YFSETQ.

This chain uses TRBV6-6 with TRBJ2-7; 9 bases are a match to TRBD1. V lost 10 bases and J lost 2; bases outside the gene matches: 12. Germline V CDR1 and CDR2: MNHNY, SVGAGI (reference sequence). The CDR3 length is 15 residues. CDR3 nucleotides: TGTGCCACCCACGACGGGGGACAGGGAACCTACGAGCAGTACTTC. Amino acid sequence: CATHDGGQGTYEQYF.

The rearrangement joins TRBV14 to TRBJ2-1; TRBD2 agrees at 8 bases. This CDR3 has 14 amino acids. Looked up from germline, CDR1 is SGHDN and CDR2 is FVKESK. V trimming: 4 bases; J trimming: 15 bases; junction bases outside the gene matches: 14. Here the CDR3 reads CASSLGRAGLGTFF. For the CDR3, the DNA is TGTGCCAGCAGCCTCGGGAGGGCAGGGCTGGGTACGTTCTTC. Looking up the rest from reference TRBV14 and TRBJ2-1 gives the full variable domain: EAGVTQFPSHSVIEKGQTVTLRCDPISGHDNLYWYRRVMGKEIKFLLHFVKESKQDESGMPNNRFLAERTGGTYSTLKVQPAELEDSGVYFCASSLGRAGLGTFFGPGTRLTVL.

As DNA, the CDR3 is TGTGCCAGCACCAACCTACAGGGGACGAACACTGAAGCTTTCTTT. The encoded protein is CASTNLQGTNTEAFF. This sequence joins TRBV2 and TRBJ1-1; TRBD1 aligns across 7 bases. The CDR3 consists of 15 residues. Trimming took 7 bases from V and 1 from J; bases not matched to a gene: 9. The germline V gene has CDR1 SNHLY and CDR2 FYNNEI.

CDR3 amino acids: CASSEQSGVGGYTF. The CDR3 nucleotides are TGTGCCAGCAGTGAACAGTCAGGGGTAGGTGGCTACACCTTC. The chain links TRBV6-1 to TRBJ1-2; weak D call: TRBD1 (6 bases). Per germline, CDR1 MNHNS and CDR2 SASEGT. The CDR3 spans 14 residues. The V and J ends lost 2 bases and 7 bases respectively, with 14 bases between them.

This clone was seen more than once but under ten times. The V and J genes are TRBV7-9 and TRBJ2-6, with 7 nucleotides matching TRBD1. Germline V gene data show CDR1 as SEHNR and CDR2 as FQNEAQ (reference sequence). This CDR3 comprises 19 residues. J gave up 0 bases and V 4 bases, and 12 bases lay outside the gene matches. CDR3 protein: CASSSLGEAGGSGANVLTF. Written as DNA, the CDR3 is TGTGCCAGCAGCTCCTTAGGCGAGGCAGGGGGCTCTGGGGCCAACGTCCTGACTTTC.

In its sample, this clone was seen once. The chain employs TRBV12-3 or TRBV12-4 and TRBJ1-1, with TRBD1 matching 7 bases. J lost 6 bases, V lost 3 bases, and 4 bases had no gene match. This CDR3 is 13 amino acids long. CDR3: CASSLTGSSEAFF. The CDR3 DNA sequence: TGTGCCAGCAGTTTGACAGGGTCCTCTGAAGCTTTCTTT.

The chain carries TRBV11-2 and TRBJ2-5; TRBD2 matches 9 bases. The CDR3 is made up of 15 amino acids. CDR1 and CDR2 (germline): SGHAT, FQNNGV. The junction had 9 bases not matched to a gene; V was cut back by 5 bases and J by 5 bases. The CDR3 DNA reads TGTGCCAGCAGCCCTGGGGGACTAGCAAGCGAGACCCAGTACTTC. It is translated as CASSPGGLASETQYF. Combining the CDR3 with reference TRBV11-2 and TRBJ2-5 gives the whole variable domain EAGVAQSPRYKIIEKRQSVAFWCNPISGHATLYWYQQILGQGPKLLIQFQNNGVVDDSQLPKDRFSAERLKGVDSTLKIQPAKLEDSAVYLCASSPGGLASETQYFGPGTRLLVL.

This chain links TRBV7-3 with TRBJ2-1; D is unclear. CDR3 length: 13 residues. Germline loops: CDR1 SGHTA, CDR2 FQGTGA. The V end lost 0 bases, the J end lost 6 bases, and 6 bases lay between the germline ends. The CDR3 loop reads CASSLTSLNEQFF. CDR3 DNA: TGTGCCAGCAGCTTAACGTCCCTCAATGAGCAGTTCTTC.